Listed below are T cell receptor beta chains from one sample, sequenced in a study of T cell responses to AZD1222 COVID-19 vaccine. Sequencing was performed with immunoSEQ multiplex PCR; in TCRdb, only in-frame clones are kept and a portion is missing. Of hundreds of thousands of clones listed, around 93% are singletons. This specimen was peripheral blood, taken 28 days after the second AZD1222 dose. The receptor source for this set is an adult who received the AZD1222 COVID-19 vaccine. Both conserved end residues are part of each CDR3. Each record gives: J gene, clone size, V gene, D gene, CDR3 protein, CDR3 DNA. The D gene is left open where the match is weak. Rows give clone size only sometimes, using once, few, many, or a class for an expanded clone.

j_call: TRBJ2-2
clone_size: NA
v_call: TRBV27
d_call: NA
cdr3_aa: CASSYLNTGELFF
cdr3_nt: TGTGCCAGCAGCTATTTGAACACCGGGGAGCTGTTTTTT

j_call: TRBJ2-1
clone_size: NA
v_call: TRBV4-3
d_call: NA
cdr3_aa: CASSQVGNRELFF
cdr3_nt: TGCGCCAGCAGCCAAGTTGGGAATCGGGAGTTGTTCTTC

j_call: TRBJ2-7
clone_size: NA
v_call: TRBV14
d_call: NA
cdr3_aa: CASSQEQRGEQYF
cdr3_nt: TGTGCCAGCAGCCAAGAACAGAGGGGGGAGCAGTACTTC

j_call: TRBJ1-5
clone_size: NA
v_call: TRBV7-6
d_call: TRBD1
cdr3_aa: CASSPGQGGYSNQPQHF
cdr3_nt: TGTGCCAGCAGCCCCGGGCAGGGGGGATATAGCAATCAGCCCCAGCATTTT

j_call: TRBJ1-1
clone_size: NA
v_call: TRBV30
d_call: TRBD1
cdr3_aa: CAWTGDRVTEAFF
cdr3_nt: TGTGCCTGGACTGGGGACAGGGTGACTGAAGCTTTCTTT

j_call: TRBJ1-5
clone_size: NA
v_call: TRBV3-1/TRBV3-2
d_call: TRBD1
cdr3_aa: CASSLGQDNQPQHF
cdr3_nt: TGTGCCAGCAGCCTCGGACAGGACAATCAGCCCCAGCATTTT

j_call: TRBJ2-3
clone_size: NA
v_call: TRBV5-4
d_call: TRBD2
cdr3_aa: CASSFGGGIGSDTQYF
cdr3_nt: TGTGCCAGCAGCTTCGGCGGGGGAATCGGTTCAGATACGCAGTATTTT

j_call: TRBJ2-5
clone_size: NA
v_call: TRBV5-1
d_call: NA
cdr3_aa: CASSSDSQYQETQYF
cdr3_nt: TGCGCCAGCAGTTCGGACAGCCAGTACCAAGAGACCCAGTACTTC

j_call: TRBJ2-7
clone_size: NA
v_call: TRBV5-1
d_call: NA
cdr3_aa: CASSLAGSAYEQYF
cdr3_nt: TGCGCCAGCAGCTTAGCGGGTTCCGCCTACGAGCAGTACTTC

j_call: TRBJ1-5
clone_size: NA
v_call: TRBV10-2
d_call: NA
cdr3_aa: CASSVTFNQPQHF
cdr3_nt: TGCGCCAGCAGTGTTACCTTCAATCAGCCCCAGCATTTT

j_call: TRBJ1-2
clone_size: NA
v_call: TRBV2
d_call: NA
cdr3_aa: CASKGGSGYTF
cdr3_nt: TGTGCCAGCAAGGGGGGAAGTGGCTACACCTTC

j_call: TRBJ2-3
clone_size: NA
v_call: TRBV13
d_call: TRBD1
cdr3_aa: CASSLIGQAPDTQYF
cdr3_nt: TGTGCCAGCAGCTTGATAGGACAGGCACCAGATACGCAGTATTTT

j_call: TRBJ1-3
clone_size: NA
v_call: TRBV28
d_call: NA
cdr3_aa: CASRPSGNTIYF
cdr3_nt: TGTGCCAGCAGACCGTCCGGAAACACCATATATTTT

j_call: TRBJ1-5
clone_size: once
v_call: TRBV4-1
d_call: NA
cdr3_aa: CASSQDGTERYSNQPQHF
cdr3_nt: TGCGCCAGCAGCCAAGATGGTACGGAAAGATATAGCAATCAGCCCCAGCATTTT

j_call: TRBJ1-2
clone_size: NA
v_call: TRBV5-5
d_call: NA
cdr3_aa: CASSLVADSYGYTF
cdr3_nt: TGTGCCAGCAGCTTGGTGGCAGATTCATATGGCTACACCTTC

j_call: TRBJ1-4
clone_size: NA
v_call: TRBV4-3
d_call: NA
cdr3_aa: CASSQTPGGLEKLFF
cdr3_nt: TGCGCCAGCAGCCAGACCCCCGGAGGGCTGGAAAAACTGTTTTTT

j_call: TRBJ2-7
clone_size: NA
v_call: TRBV3-1/TRBV3-2
d_call: NA
cdr3_aa: CASSQSPGEQYF
cdr3_nt: TGTGCCAGCAGCCAATCACCGGGGGAGCAGTACTTC

j_call: TRBJ1-5
clone_size: NA
v_call: TRBV2
d_call: NA
cdr3_aa: CASSAGWNQPQHF
cdr3_nt: TGTGCCAGCAGTGCAGGGTGGAATCAGCCCCAGCATTTT

j_call: TRBJ2-7
clone_size: NA
v_call: TRBV27
d_call: TRBD1
cdr3_aa: CASSLSQGAYEQYF
cdr3_nt: TGTGCCAGCAGTTTAAGTCAGGGGGCCTACGAGCAGTACTTC

j_call: TRBJ2-5
clone_size: NA
v_call: TRBV5-4
d_call: NA
cdr3_aa: CASSGDGGWETQYF
cdr3_nt: TGTGCCAGCAGCGGGGATGGGGGTTGGGAGACCCAGTACTTC

j_call: TRBJ2-3
clone_size: NA
v_call: TRBV27
d_call: TRBD2
cdr3_aa: CASSSPSGSTDTQYF
cdr3_nt: TGTGCCAGCAGTTCCCCTAGCGGAAGCACAGATACGCAGTATTTT

j_call: TRBJ2-1
clone_size: NA
v_call: TRBV12-3/TRBV12-4
d_call: TRBD2
cdr3_aa: CASRGRGEQFF
cdr3_nt: TGTGCCAGCAGGGGGAGGGGTGAGCAGTTCTTC

j_call: TRBJ2-5
clone_size: NA
v_call: TRBV5-6
d_call: NA
cdr3_aa: CASSPRPIGGLSQYF
cdr3_nt: TGTGCCAGCAGCCCCAGACCCATCGGAGGGTTGTCCCAGTACTTC

j_call: TRBJ1-6
clone_size: NA
v_call: TRBV9
d_call: NA
cdr3_aa: CASSTGPVGSPLHF
cdr3_nt: TGTGCCAGCAGCACTGGCCCCGTGGGTTCACCCCTCCACTTT

j_call: TRBJ2-7
clone_size: NA
v_call: TRBV27
d_call: NA
cdr3_aa: CASSFGPLAEQYF
cdr3_nt: TGTGCCAGCAGTTTTGGCCCCCTAGCTGAGCAGTACTTC

j_call: TRBJ1-5
clone_size: once
v_call: TRBV12-2
d_call: NA
cdr3_aa: CASRLAPYLTGGGWQPQHF
cdr3_nt: TGTGCAAGTCGCTTAGCTCCCTACCTGACAGGGGGCGGATGGCAGCCCCAGCATTTT

j_call: TRBJ1-3
clone_size: NA
v_call: TRBV4-1
d_call: NA
cdr3_aa: CASSRTVVRGTGNTIYF
cdr3_nt: TGCGCCAGCAGCCGGACGGTGGTAAGGGGTACCGGAAACACCATATATTTT

j_call: TRBJ2-5
clone_size: NA
v_call: TRBV5-4
d_call: NA
cdr3_aa: CASSLQETQYF
cdr3_nt: TGTGCCAGCAGCTTACAAGAGACCCAGTACTTC

j_call: TRBJ2-7
clone_size: NA
v_call: TRBV28
d_call: NA
cdr3_aa: CASSLGARDYEQYF
cdr3_nt: TGTGCCAGCAGCTTGGGGGCCCGAGACTACGAGCAGTACTTC

j_call: TRBJ1-3
clone_size: NA
v_call: TRBV11-2
d_call: NA
cdr3_aa: CASSLEGRTIYF
cdr3_nt: TGTGCCAGCAGCTTAGAAGGACGCACCATATATTTT

j_call: TRBJ2-2
clone_size: NA
v_call: TRBV11-2
d_call: NA
cdr3_aa: CASSVYGGTGELFF
cdr3_nt: TGTGCCAGCAGCGTTTACGGGGGCACCGGGGAGCTGTTTTTT

j_call: TRBJ1-6
clone_size: NA
v_call: TRBV25-1
d_call: NA
cdr3_aa: CASTPTGYNSPLHF
cdr3_nt: TGTGCCAGCACACCGACCGGGTATAATTCACCCCTCCACTTT

j_call: TRBJ1-3
clone_size: NA
v_call: TRBV7-6
d_call: NA
cdr3_aa: CASSLRPADSGNTIYF
cdr3_nt: TGTGCCAGCAGCTTAAGGCCGGCAGACTCTGGAAACACCATATATTTT

j_call: TRBJ2-1
clone_size: NA
v_call: TRBV15
d_call: TRBD2
cdr3_aa: CATSRDGSGGYNEQFF
cdr3_nt: TGTGCCACCAGCAGAGATGGGAGCGGGGGCTACAATGAGCAGTTCTTC

j_call: TRBJ2-7
clone_size: NA
v_call: TRBV5-1
d_call: NA
cdr3_aa: CASSPGPYGEQYF
cdr3_nt: TGCGCCAGCAGCCCAGGGCCCTATGGGGAGCAGTACTTC

j_call: TRBJ1-2
clone_size: NA
v_call: TRBV3-1/TRBV3-2
d_call: NA
cdr3_aa: CASSQLSTSGYTF
cdr3_nt: TGTGCCAGCAGCCAACTTTCGACGTCCGGCTACACCTTC

j_call: TRBJ2-7
clone_size: NA
v_call: TRBV14
d_call: NA
cdr3_aa: CASSQDWGDEQYF
cdr3_nt: TGTGCCAGCAGCCAAGATTGGGGGGACGAGCAGTACTTC

j_call: TRBJ1-4
clone_size: NA
v_call: TRBV9
d_call: NA
cdr3_aa: CASSVDVGSLNEKLFF
cdr3_nt: TGTGCCAGCAGCGTAGACGTAGGCTCCCTTAATGAAAAACTGTTTTTT

j_call: TRBJ1-1
clone_size: NA
v_call: TRBV13
d_call: NA
cdr3_aa: CASSQQVTTEAFF
cdr3_nt: TGTGCCAGCAGCCAACAGGTCACCACTGAAGCTTTCTTT

j_call: TRBJ2-3
clone_size: NA
v_call: TRBV24-1
d_call: NA
cdr3_aa: CATSDPGYTDTQYF
cdr3_nt: TGTGCCACCAGTGATCCCGGATACACAGATACGCAGTATTTT

j_call: TRBJ1-2
clone_size: few
v_call: TRBV28
d_call: NA
cdr3_aa: CASSRLEGLGYTF
cdr3_nt: TGTGCCAGCAGCCGCTTGGAGGGGCTTGGCTACACCTTC